The T cell receptor (beta chain) under discussion was sequenced for a study of CD8 T cells in Susac syndrome. The multiple sclerosis controls were treatment-naive patients with relapsing-remitting disease that was stable or active. Bulk CD8+ and CD4+ cells came from magnetic negative isolation; CD8+ TEMRA by FACS. The germline gives CDR1 MNHNS, CDR2 SASEGT. This CDR3 has 16 residues. V shed 8 bases, J shed 3 bases, and the junction held 8 bases outside the gene matches. Reverse transcription of about 0.5 to 1 ug RNA was carried out with random hexamers. TCRdb analysed the immunoSEQ multiplex PCR reads with MiXCR anew, one entry per CDR3 protein. The sample yields about 180,000 distinct CDR3 sequences, 80% to 95% seen once.

This TCR was recovered from a human donor with multiple sclerosis. The specimen was CD4+ T cells from PBMCs. The chain employs TRBV6-1 and TRBJ2-6, with 9 bases that match TRBD2. DNA of the CDR3: TGTGCCAGCCGAGGCGGGGGGGCAGGTGGGGCCAACGTCCTGACTTTC. Protein: CASRGGGAGGANVLTF.